One sample yielded the 16 T cell receptor beta chains listed below, sequenced in a study of blood T cells in healthy people across ages. Primed by a sample-barcoded 5' primer and a J-beta primer mix, a second PCR proceeded for about 6 to 12 cycles. TCRdb recomputed calls from the 5' RACE reads with MiXCR, one row per CDR3 protein. The table has around 1,500,000 distinct CDR3 sequences, roughly 27% seen once. Sequenced material: blood. The receptors were sampled from a woman under 40 in good health.

This clonotype was observed a handful of times. This sequence joins TRBV2 and TRBJ2-5; either TRBD1 or TRBD2 may supply D (6 bases each). V lost 4 bases to trimming and J lost 1 base, with 10 bases between them. This CDR3 has 14 amino acids. Germline V lookup: CDR1 SNHLY, CDR2 FYNNEI. The DNA of the CDR3 is TGTGCCAGCAGTGGTTGGGGGGCCCAAGAGACCCAGTACTTC. It yields the protein CASSGWGAQETQYF.

As regards this clonotype: Because it lacks the conserved phenylalanine or tryptophan at the end, this CDR3 is likely a read error. It is unclear where the CDR3 begins or ends on the DNA, so no DNA is shown, and the CDR3 is as TCRdb lists it. V is TRBV7-9 and J is TRBJ2-1; the table's D gene call, TRBD2, was not cross checked with the DNA. Per the germline V gene, CDR1 is SEHNR and CDR2 is FQNEAQ (reference sequence). Both ends counted, the CDR3 spans 18 residues. Here the CDR3 reads CASSFRREVGGRYNEQFS.

The chain employs TRBV20-1 and TRBJ1-5, with a weak D call TRBD1 (5 bases). Germline V gene lookup returns CDR1 DFQATT and CDR2 SNEGSKA (reference sequence). Trimming cost V 6 bases and J 8 bases, with 17 bases left between them. This CDR3 region has 13 residues. CDR3 loop: CSAGIGASKPQHF. In DNA, the CDR3 is TGCAGTGCAGGGATCGGGGCGTCGAAGCCCCAGCATTTT.

The chain has TRBV28 and TRBJ1-5; 8 nucleotides line up with TRBD1. Germline-derived CDR1 and CDR2 are MDHEN and SYDVKM. This CDR3 comprises 14 residues. Trimming removed 7 bases from V and 4 bases from J; junction bases left unmatched: 6. The chain's CDR3 is CASTSTGGNQPQHF. The CDR3 coding sequence is TGTGCCAGCACCTCAACAGGGGGGAATCAGCCCCAGCATTTT.

This clonotype was counted between two and nine times. This chain connects TRBV27 to TRBJ1-6, with 7 bases lining up with TRBD1. In germline, CDR1 is MNHEY, CDR2 SMNVEV (reference sequence). The CDR3 spans 15 residues. The J segment lost 7 bases and the V segment lost 5 bases, leaving 8 bases of the junction unmatched. As DNA, the CDR3 is TGTGCCAGCAGTCAGGGGGACGGTGGAAATTCACCCCTCCACTTT. Translating it yields CASSQGDGGNSPLHF.

CDR3 loop: CASTYMYQTQYF. In DNA form, the CDR3 reads TGTGCCAGCACCTACATGTATCAGACCCAGTACTTC. The chain carries TRBV12-3 or TRBV12-4 and TRBJ2-5; no firm D call. V lost 7 bases, J lost 6 bases, and 12 bases lay in between. This CDR3 is 12 amino acids long.

This rearrangement joins TRBV5-1 to TRBJ2-7; 8 bases line up with TRBD2. Germline CDR1 is SGHRS and CDR2 is YFSETQ. This CDR3 has 15 amino acids. The ends lost 5 bases at V and 5 bases at J; junction bases unmatched: 12. The CDR3 DNA follows: TGCGCCAGCAGGTTTCAAGCGGGAGCTCCCCACGAGCAGTACTTC. Translation gives CASRFQAGAPHEQYF.

This chain joins TRBV12-3 or TRBV12-4 and TRBJ2-3; TRBD1 might be the D (5 bases). The CDR3 is 12 amino acids. V was cut by 5 bases and J by 12 bases, with 15 bases left in between. The CDR3: CASSAKRTRQYF. The CDR3 nucleotides read TGTGCCAGCAGTGCTAAACGGACAAGACAGTATTTT.

This clonotype was seen more than once but under ten times. The chain is built from TRBV7-2 and TRBJ2-1, with 9 bases identical to TRBD2. V lost 4 bases and J lost 4; bases outside the gene matches: 5. Germline V CDR1 and CDR2: SGHTA, FQGNSA. The CDR3 spans 15 residues. DNA for the CDR3: TGTGCCAGCAGCTCCGCGACTAGCGGTTACAATGAGCAGTTCTTC. Amino acid sequence: CASSSATSGYNEQFF. The variable domain in full, with the rest retrieved from reference TRBV7-2 and TRBJ2-1, is GAGVSQSPSNKVTEKGKDVELRCDPISGHTALYWYRQSLGQGLEFLIYFQGNSAPDKSGLPSDRFSAERTGGSVSTLTIQRTQQEDSAVYLCASSSATSGYNEQFFGPGTRLTVL.

This clonotype came up a few times. The genes are TRBV7-6 and TRBJ1-5; tentative D call: TRBD1 (5 bases). The V and J ends lost 5 bases and 0 bases respectively, with 11 bases between them. CDR1 and CDR2 from the germline V gene are SGHVS and FNYEAQ. This CDR3 contains 15 residues. This CDR3 reads CASSKDINSNQPQHF. The CDR3 DNA reads as TGTGCCAGCAGCAAGGACATCAATAGCAATCAGCCCCAGCATTTT.

The rearrangement links TRBV4-3 to TRBJ1-1; D is perhaps TRBD1 (6 bases). CDR1 is LGHNA and CDR2 is YSLEER in the germline V gene. V was cut by 4 bases and J by 4 bases, with 16 bases left in between. The length of the CDR3 is 15 residues. CDR3 DNA sequence: TGCGCCAGCAGCCCTTTTGCAGGGGATAGCACTGAAGCTTTCTTT. Its protein product is CASSPFAGDSTEAFF.

V usage is TRBV6-2 or TRBV6-3 and J usage is TRBJ2-1, with D perhaps matching TRBD2 (6 bases). CDR3 size: 16 residues. Trimming took 3 bases from V and 0 from J, leaving 12 bases between them. Germline CDR1 is MNHEY and CDR2 is SVGEGT. CDR3 sequence reads: CASSYSGLSSYNEQFF. The DNA for the CDR3 is TGTGCCAGCAGTTATAGCGGCCTGAGCTCCTACAATGAGCAGTTCTTC.

This clonotype showed up just a few times. The V and J genes are TRBV6-1 and TRBJ2-5, with TRBD1 identical over 8 bases. Losses at the gene ends were 6 bases for V and 2 bases for J; bases not matched to a gene: 8. Germline values: CDR1 MNHNS, CDR2 SASEGT. The CDR3 runs to 15 residues. The CDR3 DNA sequence: TGTGCCAGCAGCAACACAGGGGGTATTCAAGAGACCCAGTACTTC. It specifies CASSNTGGIQETQYF.

This clonotype was picked up a small number of times. The chain is built from TRBV18 and TRBJ2-5; 7 bases match TRBD1. CDR3 size: 14 residues. J gave up 5 bases and V 5 bases, and 8 bases lay outside the gene matches. Germline loops: CDR1 KGHSH, CDR2 LQKENI. The CDR3 protein is CASSSQGILETQYF. In DNA form, the CDR3 reads TGTGCCAGCTCATCACAGGGGATTTTGGAGACCCAGTACTTC.

This clonotype was detected many times. The rearrangement uses TRBV29-1 and TRBJ1-5; 7 nucleotides align to TRBD1. The CDR3 loop spans 12 amino acids. CDR1 and CDR2 from the germline V gene are SQVTM and ANQGSEA. V gave up 4 bases and J gave up 4 bases; unmatched junction bases: 1. This chain's CDR3 is CSVAGGNQPQHF. The CDR3 DNA reads TGCAGCGTTGCAGGGGGTAATCAGCCCCAGCATTTT.

This clonotype was counted at least ten times. This chain uses TRBV7-8 with TRBJ2-7; TRBD2 matches at 7 bases. V dropped 5 bases and J dropped 2; count of bases not matched to a gene: 3. The germline gives CDR1 SGHVS, CDR2 FQNEAQ. This CDR3 contains 13 residues. This CDR3 is CASSHGGTYEQYF. The DNA of the CDR3 is TGTGCCAGCAGCCACGGGGGGACCTACGAGCAGTACTTC.